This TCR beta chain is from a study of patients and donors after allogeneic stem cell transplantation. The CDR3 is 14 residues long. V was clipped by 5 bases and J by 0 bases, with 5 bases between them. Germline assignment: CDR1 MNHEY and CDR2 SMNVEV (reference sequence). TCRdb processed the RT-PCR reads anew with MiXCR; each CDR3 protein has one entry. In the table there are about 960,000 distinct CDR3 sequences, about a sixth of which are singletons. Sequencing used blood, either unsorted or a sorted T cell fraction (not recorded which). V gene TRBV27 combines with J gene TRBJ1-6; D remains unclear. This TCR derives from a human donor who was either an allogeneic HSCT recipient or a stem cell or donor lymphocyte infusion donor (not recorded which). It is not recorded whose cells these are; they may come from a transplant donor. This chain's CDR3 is CASSTASYNSPLHF. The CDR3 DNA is TGTGCCAGCAGTACAGCCTCCTATAATTCACCCCTCCACTTT.